Below are 9 T cell receptor beta chains sequenced from a single sample in a study of cytomegalovirus exposure and HLA in healthy donors. Libraries were prepared by immunoSEQ multiplex PCR; TCRdb keeps only in-frame clonotypes and omits some of them. The sample records around 60,000 clones, 95% being singletons. Sequenced: PBMCs. These receptors were collected from a woman between 18 and 29 years old in good health and CMV-seropositive.

This clone showed up just once. This chain links TRBV5-5 with TRBJ2-1, with D maybe TRBD1 (5 bases). In germline, CDR1 is SGHKS, CDR2 YYEKEE (reference sequence). The CDR3 sequence is 15 residues long. V was shortened by 1 base and J by 4 bases, with 12 bases between the two germline ends. As DNA, the CDR3 is TGTGCCAGCAGCTTGTTAGGGCAGGGTTACAATGAGCAGTTCTTC. This translates into CASSLLGQGYNEQFF.

The sample holds a few counts of this clone. This sample includes further DNA sequences coding for the same CDR3. This chain connects TRBV27 to TRBJ1-1, with 7 nucleotides matching TRBD1. Trimming removed 7 bases from V and 1 base from J; junction bases left unmatched: 6. Germline CDR1 MNHEY, CDR2 SMNVEV (reference sequence). This CDR3 contains 14 residues. CDR3 sequence (DNA): TGTGCCAGCAATAGACAGGGTCCGAACACTGAAGCTTTCTTT. Amino acid sequence: CASNRQGPNTEAFF.

The chain uses TRBV6-6 and TRBJ1-3, with TRBD1 identical over 9 bases. The germline V gene encodes CDR1 MNHNY and CDR2 SVGAGI (reference sequence). Losses at the gene ends were 8 bases for V and 1 base for J; bases not matched to a gene: 3. This CDR3 is 14 amino acids long. CDR3 sequence: CASGDRESGNTIYF. CDR3 in DNA: TGTGCCAGCGGGGACAGGGAATCTGGAAACACCATATATTTT.

The chain combines TRBV28 with TRBJ2-2; a weak D match, TRBD2 (5 bases). V lost 7 bases to trimming and J lost 11 bases, with 14 bases between them. The CDR3 is 12 amino acids. The germline V gene encodes CDR1 MDHEN and CDR2 SYDVKM. For the CDR3, the DNA is TGTGCCAGCACACCGGGAAAAGTAGAGCTGTTTTTT. This sequence encodes CASTPGKVELFF.

V and J are TRBV5-1 and TRBJ1-3; maybe TRBD1 (6 bases). The CDR3 sequence is 14 residues long. V was pared by 3 bases and J by 1 base, with 8 bases between. Germline loops: CDR1 SGHRS, CDR2 YFSETQ. CDR3 coding DNA: TGCGCCAGCAGCTACACAGGGTCTGGAAACACCATATATTTT. Translation gives CASSYTGSGNTIYF.

The chain combines TRBV15 with TRBJ2-5; 7 nucleotides align to TRBD1. This CDR3 region has 14 residues. The germline gives CDR1 LNHNV, CDR2 YYDKDF (reference sequence). The trim removed 5 bases at V and 5 bases at J, leaving 8 bases unmatched. The CDR3 DNA reads TGTGCCACCAGCGGCGGACAGGAAGGTGAGACCCAGTACTTC. It translates to CATSGGQEGETQYF.

The genes are TRBV15 and TRBJ1-1, with a tentative D call TRBD1 (5 bases). Germline CDR1 reads LNHNV; CDR2 reads YYDKDF (reference sequence). Trimming took off 2 bases at V and 4 bases at J, with 14 bases between the two ends. The CDR3 spans 15 residues. The CDR3 here is CATSRYGQGGTEAFF. The CDR3 DNA reads TGTGCCACCAGCAGATACGGGCAGGGAGGCACTGAAGCTTTCTTT.

The chain has TRBV27 and TRBJ2-1; D might be TRBD2 (5 bases). Looked up from germline, CDR1 is MNHEY and CDR2 is SMNVEV (reference sequence). The CDR3 length is 14 residues. V was pared by 6 bases and J by 2 bases, with 11 bases between. CDR3 residues: CASSLANPYNEQFF. CDR3 nucleotide sequence: TGTGCCAGCAGCTTAGCGAACCCCTACAATGAGCAGTTCTTC.

In nucleotides, the CDR3 is TGCAGCGTTGAGAGGGCGGGGGACACTGAAGCTTTCTTT. It encodes CSVERAGDTEAFF. This chain joins TRBV29-1 and TRBJ1-1; D possibly corresponds to TRBD1 (5 bases). The CDR3 totals 13 residues. With 3 bases removed from V and 3 bases from J, the gap between germline ends came to 11 bases. Germline CDR1 SQVTM, CDR2 ANQGSEA.